One T cell receptor (beta chain) is described in this entry. Its matching antigen is unknown. Germline V gives CDR1 SNHLY, CDR2 FYNNEI. CDR3 size: 14 residues. V shed 8 bases, J shed 4 bases, and the junction held 9 bases outside the gene matches. The study ran its PCR with 60 Vbeta and 13 Jbeta primers. Sequencing was performed with immunoSEQ multiplex PCR; in TCRdb, only in-frame clones are kept and a portion is missing. This table has some 150,000 clones, roughly 80% appearing once. These donors, healthy bone marrow donors, were studied. This specimen comes from a study of cytomegalovirus exposure and HLA in healthy donors. Broader study findings: Analysis was carried out at a later point, and it linked a missense DCLRE1C variant to TCR beta V- and J-gene trimming.

This chain uses TRBV2 with TRBJ1-1; 8 positions match TRBD1. The receptor was derived from a man aged 35 to 55 in good health and CMV-seronegative. Sequencing was performed on PBMCs. CDR3 sequence reads: CASLTQGVGTEAFF. CDR3 nucleotide sequence: TGTGCCAGCCTTACACAGGGGGTGGGCACTGAAGCTTTCTTT.